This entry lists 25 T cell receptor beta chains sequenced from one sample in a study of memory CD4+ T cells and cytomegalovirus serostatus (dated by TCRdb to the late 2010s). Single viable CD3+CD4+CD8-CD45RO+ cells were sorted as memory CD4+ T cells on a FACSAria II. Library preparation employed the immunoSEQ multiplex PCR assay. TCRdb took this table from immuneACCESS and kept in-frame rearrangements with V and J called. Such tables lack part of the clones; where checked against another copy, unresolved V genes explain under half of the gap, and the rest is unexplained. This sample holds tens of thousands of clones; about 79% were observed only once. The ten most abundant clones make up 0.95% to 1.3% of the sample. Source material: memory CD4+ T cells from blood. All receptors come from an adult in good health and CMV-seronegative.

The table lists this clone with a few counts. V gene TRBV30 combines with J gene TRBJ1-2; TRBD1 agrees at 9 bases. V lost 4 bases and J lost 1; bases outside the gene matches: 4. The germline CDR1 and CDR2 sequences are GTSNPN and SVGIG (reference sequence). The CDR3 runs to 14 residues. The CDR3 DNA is TGTGCCTGGACCCCGGACAGGGGTAACTATGGCTACACCTTC. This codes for CAWTPDRGNYGYTF.

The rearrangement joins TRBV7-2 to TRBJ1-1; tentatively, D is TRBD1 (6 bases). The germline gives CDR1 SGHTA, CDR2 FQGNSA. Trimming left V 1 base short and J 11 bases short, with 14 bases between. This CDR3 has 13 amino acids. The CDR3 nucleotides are TGTGCCAGCAGCTTAGGCCGAGGGGGGGGCGCTTTCTTT. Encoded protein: CASSLGRGGGAFF.

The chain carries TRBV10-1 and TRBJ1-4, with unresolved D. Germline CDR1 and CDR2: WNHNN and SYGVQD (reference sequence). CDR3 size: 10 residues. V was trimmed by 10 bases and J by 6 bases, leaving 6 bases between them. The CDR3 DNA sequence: TGCGCCACCCTCCATGAAAAACTGTTTTTT. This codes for CATLHEKLFF.

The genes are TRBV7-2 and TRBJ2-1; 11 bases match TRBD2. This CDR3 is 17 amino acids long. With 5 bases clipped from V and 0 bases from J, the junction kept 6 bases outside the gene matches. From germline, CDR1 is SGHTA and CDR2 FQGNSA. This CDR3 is CASSPTSGSFSYNEQFF. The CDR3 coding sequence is TGTGCCAGCAGCCCAACTAGCGGGAGCTTCTCCTACAATGAGCAGTTCTTC.

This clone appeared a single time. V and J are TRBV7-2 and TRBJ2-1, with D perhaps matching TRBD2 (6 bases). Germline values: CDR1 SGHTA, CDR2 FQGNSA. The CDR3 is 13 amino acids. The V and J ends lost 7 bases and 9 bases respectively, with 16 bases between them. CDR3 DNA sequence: TGTGCCAGCAACCTCGGTACTAGCCCTGAGCAGTTCTTC. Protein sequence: CASNLGTSPEQFF.

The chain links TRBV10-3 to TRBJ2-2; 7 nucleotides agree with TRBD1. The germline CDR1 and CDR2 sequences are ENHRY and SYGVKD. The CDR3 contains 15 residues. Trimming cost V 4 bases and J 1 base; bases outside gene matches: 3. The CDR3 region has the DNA TGTGCCATCAGTGGCGACAGGGAGAACACCGGGGAGCTGTTTTTT. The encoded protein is CAISGDRENTGELFF.

CDR3 sequence (DNA): TGTGCCAGCAGTGTGAGCGGGCAGACAGATACGCAGTATTTT. Encoded protein: CASSVSGQTDTQYF. The V and J genes are TRBV6-1 and TRBJ2-3, with a tentative D call TRBD2 (6 bases). Germline CDR1 and CDR2: MNHNS and SASEGT. Deletions cut 4 bases from V and 3 bases from J, with 11 bases between. The CDR3 length is 14 residues.

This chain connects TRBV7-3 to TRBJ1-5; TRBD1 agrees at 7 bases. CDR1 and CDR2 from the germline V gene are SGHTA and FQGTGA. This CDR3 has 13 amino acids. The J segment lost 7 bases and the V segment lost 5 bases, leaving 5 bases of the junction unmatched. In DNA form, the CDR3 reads TGTGCCAGCAGCCCAGGGGGAAACCAGCCCCAGCATTTT. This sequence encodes CASSPGGNQPQHF.

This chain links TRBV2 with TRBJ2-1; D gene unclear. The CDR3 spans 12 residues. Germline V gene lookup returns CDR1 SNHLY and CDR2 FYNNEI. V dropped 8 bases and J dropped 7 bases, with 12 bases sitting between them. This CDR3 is CASLISANEQFF. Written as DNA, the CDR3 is TGTGCCAGCCTCATCTCAGCGAATGAGCAGTTCTTC.

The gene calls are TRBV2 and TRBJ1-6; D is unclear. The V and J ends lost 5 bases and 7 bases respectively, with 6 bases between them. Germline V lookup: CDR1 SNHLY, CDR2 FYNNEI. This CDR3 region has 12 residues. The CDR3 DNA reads TGTGCCAGCAGTTACGACAATTCACCCCTCCACTTT. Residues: CASSYDNSPLHF.

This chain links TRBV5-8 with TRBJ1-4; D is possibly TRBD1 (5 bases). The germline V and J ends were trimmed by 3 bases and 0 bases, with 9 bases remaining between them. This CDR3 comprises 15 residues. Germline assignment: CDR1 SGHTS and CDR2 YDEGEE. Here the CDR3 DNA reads TGTGCCAGCAGCTACGGGGGGGCAACTAATGAAAAACTGTTTTTT. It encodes CASSYGGATNEKLFF.

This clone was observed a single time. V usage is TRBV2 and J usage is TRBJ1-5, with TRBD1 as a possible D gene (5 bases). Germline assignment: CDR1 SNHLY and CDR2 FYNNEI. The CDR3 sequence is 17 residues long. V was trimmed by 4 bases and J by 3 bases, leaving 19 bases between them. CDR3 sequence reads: CASSVAGFGRVNQPQHF. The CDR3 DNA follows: TGTGCCAGCAGTGTGGCAGGGTTTGGGAGGGTCAATCAGCCCCAGCATTTT.

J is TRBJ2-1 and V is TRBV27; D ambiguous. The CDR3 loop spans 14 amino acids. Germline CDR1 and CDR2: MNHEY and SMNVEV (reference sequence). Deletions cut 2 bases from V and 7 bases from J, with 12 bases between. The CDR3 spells CASSLRRLVNEQFF. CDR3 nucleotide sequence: TGTGCCAGCAGTTTACGCAGGTTGGTGAATGAGCAGTTCTTC.

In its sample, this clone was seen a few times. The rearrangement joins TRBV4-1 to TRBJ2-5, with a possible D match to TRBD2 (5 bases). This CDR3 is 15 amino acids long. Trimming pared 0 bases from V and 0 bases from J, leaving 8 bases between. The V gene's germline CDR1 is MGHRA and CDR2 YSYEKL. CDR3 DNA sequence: TGCGCCAGCAGCCAAGAATGGGGAGACCAAGAGACCCAGTACTTC. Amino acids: CASSQEWGDQETQYF.

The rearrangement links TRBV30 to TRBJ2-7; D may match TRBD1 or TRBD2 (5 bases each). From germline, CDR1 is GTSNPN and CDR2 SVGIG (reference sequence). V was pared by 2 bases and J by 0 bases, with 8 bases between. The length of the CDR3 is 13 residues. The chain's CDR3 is CAWSKGSSYEQYF. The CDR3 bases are TGTGCCTGGAGTAAGGGGAGCTCCTACGAGCAGTACTTC.

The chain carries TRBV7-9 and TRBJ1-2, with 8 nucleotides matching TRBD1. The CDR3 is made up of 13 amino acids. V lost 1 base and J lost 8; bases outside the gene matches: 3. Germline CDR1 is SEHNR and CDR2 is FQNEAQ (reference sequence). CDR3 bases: TGTGCCAGCAGCTTAGAACAGGGGGGCGGCTACACCTTC. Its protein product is CASSLEQGGGYTF.

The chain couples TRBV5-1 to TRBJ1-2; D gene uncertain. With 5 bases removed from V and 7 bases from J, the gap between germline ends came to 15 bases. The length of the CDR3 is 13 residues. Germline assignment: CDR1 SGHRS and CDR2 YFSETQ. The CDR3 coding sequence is TGCGCCAGCAGTGCCGACGGAAGTTCTGGCTACACCTTC. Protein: CASSADGSSGYTF.

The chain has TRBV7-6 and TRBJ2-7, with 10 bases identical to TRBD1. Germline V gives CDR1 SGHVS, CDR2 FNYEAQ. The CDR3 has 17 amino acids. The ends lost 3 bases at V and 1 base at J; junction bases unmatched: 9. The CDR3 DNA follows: TGTGCCAGCAGCTTGGAACCGGGACAGGGGATATCCTACGAGCAGTACTTC. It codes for CASSLEPGQGISYEQYF. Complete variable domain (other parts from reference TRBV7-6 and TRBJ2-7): GAGVSQSPRYKVTKRGQDVALRCDPISGHVSLYWYRQALGQGPEFLTYFNYEAQQDKSGLPNDRFSAERPEGSISTLTIQRTEQRDSAMYRCASSLEPGQGISYEQYFGPGTRLTVT.

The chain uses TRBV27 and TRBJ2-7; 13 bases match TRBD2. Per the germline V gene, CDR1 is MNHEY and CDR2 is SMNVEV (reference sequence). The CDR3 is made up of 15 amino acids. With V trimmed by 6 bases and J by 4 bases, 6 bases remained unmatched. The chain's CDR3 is CASSKLAGGIYEQYF. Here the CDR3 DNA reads TGTGCCAGCAGCAAACTAGCGGGAGGGATTTACGAGCAGTACTTC.

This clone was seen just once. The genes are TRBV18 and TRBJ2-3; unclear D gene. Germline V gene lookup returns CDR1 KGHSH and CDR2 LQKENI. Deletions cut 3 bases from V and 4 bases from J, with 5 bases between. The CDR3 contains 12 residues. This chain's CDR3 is CASSPLADTQYF. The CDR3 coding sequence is TGTGCCAGCTCACCCCTCGCAGATACGCAGTATTTT.

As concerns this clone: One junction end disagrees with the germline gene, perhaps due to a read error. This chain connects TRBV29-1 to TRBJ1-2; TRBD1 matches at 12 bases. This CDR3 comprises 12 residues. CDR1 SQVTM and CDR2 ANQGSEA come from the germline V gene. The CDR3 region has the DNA TGCAGCGCTTGGGGGACAGGGGGCGGTCGGCCCTTC. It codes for CSAWGTGGGRPF.

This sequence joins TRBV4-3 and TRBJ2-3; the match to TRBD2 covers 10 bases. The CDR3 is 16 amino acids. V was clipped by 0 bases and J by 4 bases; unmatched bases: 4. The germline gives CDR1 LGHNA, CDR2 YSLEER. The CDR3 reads CASSQDTSGNADTQYF. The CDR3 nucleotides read TGCGCCAGCAGCCAAGATACTAGCGGGAACGCAGATACGCAGTATTTT.

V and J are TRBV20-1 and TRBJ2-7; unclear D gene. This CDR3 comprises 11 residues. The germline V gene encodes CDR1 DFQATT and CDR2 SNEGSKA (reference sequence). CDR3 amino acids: CSAGEAYEQYF. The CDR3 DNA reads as TGCAGCGCCGGAGAAGCCTACGAGCAGTACTTC.

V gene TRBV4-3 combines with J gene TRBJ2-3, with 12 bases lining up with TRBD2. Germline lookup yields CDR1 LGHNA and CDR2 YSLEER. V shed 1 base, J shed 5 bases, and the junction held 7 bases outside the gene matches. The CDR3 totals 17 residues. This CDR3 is CASSQGGLAGGRDTQYF. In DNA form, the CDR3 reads TGCGCCAGCAGCCAAGGTGGGCTAGCGGGAGGGCGAGATACGCAGTATTTT.

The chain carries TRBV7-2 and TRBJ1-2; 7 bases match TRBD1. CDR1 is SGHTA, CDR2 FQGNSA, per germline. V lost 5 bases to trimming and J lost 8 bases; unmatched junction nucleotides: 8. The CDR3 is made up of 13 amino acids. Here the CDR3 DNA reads TGTGCCAGCAGCCTAGAGACAGGGCAAGGCTACACCTTC. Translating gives CASSLETGQGYTF.